This TCR beta chain was found in a study of blood T cell repertoires in COVID-19. In the study overall: There were acute and convalescent COVID-19 samples, and they came from the United States, Italy and Spain. Sample material is recorded as cDNA or gDNA derived from T cells, B-cell-depleted T cells, or PBMCs.

This clone was found a few times. CDR1 and CDR2 from the germline V gene are LNHDA and SQIVND (reference sequence). V was trimmed by 2 bases and J by 1 base, leaving 15 bases between them. The CDR3 loop spans 18 amino acids. As handled by the study authors: Quantification of nucleated cells was approximated via reference gene primer amplification. The protocol was immunoSEQ multiplex PCR, while the TCRdb copy is restricted to in-frame clones and leaves out a portion. V and J calls and clone size are those listed in that table; D and trimming were worked out from the DNA. The table records about 74,000 clones, about 92% of them present only once.

Sequenced input: peripheral blood. The V call is TRBV19, the J call TRBJ2-6; D unresolved. The sequence was collected from a middle-aged man with acute or convalescent COVID-19. This CDR3 is CASSISGYGMSGANVLTF. For the CDR3, the DNA is TGTGCCAGTAGTATATCCGGGTATGGTATGTCTGGGGCCAACGTCCTGACTTTC.